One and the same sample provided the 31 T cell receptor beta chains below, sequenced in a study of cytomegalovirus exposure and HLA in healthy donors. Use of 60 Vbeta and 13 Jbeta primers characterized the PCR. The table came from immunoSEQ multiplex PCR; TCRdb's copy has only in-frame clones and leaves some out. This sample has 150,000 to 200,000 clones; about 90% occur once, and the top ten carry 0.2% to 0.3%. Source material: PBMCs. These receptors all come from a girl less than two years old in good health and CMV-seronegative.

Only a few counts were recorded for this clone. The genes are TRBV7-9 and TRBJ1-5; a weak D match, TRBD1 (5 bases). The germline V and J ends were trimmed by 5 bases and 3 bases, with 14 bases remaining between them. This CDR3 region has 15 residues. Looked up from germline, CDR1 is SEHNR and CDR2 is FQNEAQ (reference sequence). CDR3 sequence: CASSGPSGFNQPQHF. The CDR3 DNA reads TGTGCCAGCAGCGGGCCATCAGGGTTCAATCAGCCCCAGCATTTT.

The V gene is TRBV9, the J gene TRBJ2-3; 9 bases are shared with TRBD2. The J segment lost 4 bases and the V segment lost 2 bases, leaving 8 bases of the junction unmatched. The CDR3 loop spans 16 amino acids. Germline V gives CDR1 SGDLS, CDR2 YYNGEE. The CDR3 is CASSVLLAGLADTQYF. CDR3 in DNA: TGTGCCAGCAGCGTTCTCCTAGCGGGATTGGCAGATACGCAGTATTTT.

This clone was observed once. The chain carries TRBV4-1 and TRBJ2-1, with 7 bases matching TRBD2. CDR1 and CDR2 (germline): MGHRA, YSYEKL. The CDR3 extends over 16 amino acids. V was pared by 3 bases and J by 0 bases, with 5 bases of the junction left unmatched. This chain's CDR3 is CASSQELANSYNEQFF. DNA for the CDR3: TGCGCCAGCAGCCAGGAACTAGCGAACTCCTACAATGAGCAGTTCTTC.

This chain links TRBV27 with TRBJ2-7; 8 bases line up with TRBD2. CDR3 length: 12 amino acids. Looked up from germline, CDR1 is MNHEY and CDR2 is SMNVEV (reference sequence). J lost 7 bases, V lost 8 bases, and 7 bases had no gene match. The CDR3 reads CASPSGREEQYF. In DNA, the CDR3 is TGTGCCAGCCCCAGCGGGAGAGAAGAGCAGTACTTC.

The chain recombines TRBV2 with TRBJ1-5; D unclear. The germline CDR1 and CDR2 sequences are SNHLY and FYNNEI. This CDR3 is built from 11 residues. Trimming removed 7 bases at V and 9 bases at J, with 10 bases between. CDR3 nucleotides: TGTGCCAGCACCGCAGTTGGGCCCCAGCATTTT. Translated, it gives CASTAVGPQHF.

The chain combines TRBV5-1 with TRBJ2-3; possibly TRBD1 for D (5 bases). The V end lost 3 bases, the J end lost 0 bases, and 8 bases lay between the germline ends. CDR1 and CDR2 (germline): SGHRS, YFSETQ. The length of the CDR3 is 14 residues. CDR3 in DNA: TGCGCCAGCAGCTGGACAAGTAGCACAGATACGCAGTATTTT. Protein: CASSWTSSTDTQYF.

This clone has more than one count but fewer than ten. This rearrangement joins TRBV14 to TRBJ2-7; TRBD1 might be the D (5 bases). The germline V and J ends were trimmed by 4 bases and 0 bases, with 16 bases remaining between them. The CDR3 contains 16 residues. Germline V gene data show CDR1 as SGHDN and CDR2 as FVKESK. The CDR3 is CASSLVSSGRSYEQYF. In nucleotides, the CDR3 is TGTGCCAGCAGCCTCGTCTCTTCAGGGCGCTCCTACGAGCAGTACTTC.

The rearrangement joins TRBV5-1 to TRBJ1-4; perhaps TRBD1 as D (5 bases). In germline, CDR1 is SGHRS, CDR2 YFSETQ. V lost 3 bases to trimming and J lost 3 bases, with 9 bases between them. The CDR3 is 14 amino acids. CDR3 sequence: CASSSGSPNEKLFF. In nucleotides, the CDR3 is TGCGCCAGCAGCTCAGGGTCACCTAATGAAAAACTGTTTTTT.

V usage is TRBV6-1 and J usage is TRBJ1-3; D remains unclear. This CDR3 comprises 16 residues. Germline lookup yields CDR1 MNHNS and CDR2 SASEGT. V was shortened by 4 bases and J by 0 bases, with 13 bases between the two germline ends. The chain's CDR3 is CASSAHTGSSGNTIYF. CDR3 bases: TGTGCCAGCAGTGCCCACACCGGGAGCTCTGGAAACACCATATATTTT.

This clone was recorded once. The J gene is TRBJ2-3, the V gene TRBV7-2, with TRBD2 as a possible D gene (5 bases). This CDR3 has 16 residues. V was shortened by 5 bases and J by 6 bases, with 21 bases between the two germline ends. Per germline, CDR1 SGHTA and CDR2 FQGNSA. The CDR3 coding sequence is TGTGCCAGCAGCCTCCGTGCCAGGACTCTCCGTGATACGCAGTATTTT. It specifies CASSLRARTLRDTQYF.

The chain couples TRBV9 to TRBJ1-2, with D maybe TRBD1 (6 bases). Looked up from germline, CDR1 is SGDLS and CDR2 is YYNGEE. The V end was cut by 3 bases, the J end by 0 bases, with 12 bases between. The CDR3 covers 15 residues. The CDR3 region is CASSGLQGANYGYTF. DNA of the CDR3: TGTGCCAGCAGCGGCCTACAGGGAGCTAACTATGGCTACACCTTC.

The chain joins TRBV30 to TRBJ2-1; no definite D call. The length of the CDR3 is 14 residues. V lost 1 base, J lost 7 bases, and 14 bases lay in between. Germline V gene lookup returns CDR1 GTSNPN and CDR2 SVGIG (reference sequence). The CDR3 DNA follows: TGTGCCTGGAGTGATCTACGAAGCAGGAATGAGCAGTTCTTC. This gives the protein CAWSDLRSRNEQFF.

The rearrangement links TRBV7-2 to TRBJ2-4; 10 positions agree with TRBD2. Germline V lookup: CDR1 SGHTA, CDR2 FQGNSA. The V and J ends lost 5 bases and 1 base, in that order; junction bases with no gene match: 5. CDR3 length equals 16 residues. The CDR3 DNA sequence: TGTGCCAGCAGCCCAGCGGGGGGGTGGGCCAAAAACATTCAGTACTTC. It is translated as CASSPAGGWAKNIQYF.

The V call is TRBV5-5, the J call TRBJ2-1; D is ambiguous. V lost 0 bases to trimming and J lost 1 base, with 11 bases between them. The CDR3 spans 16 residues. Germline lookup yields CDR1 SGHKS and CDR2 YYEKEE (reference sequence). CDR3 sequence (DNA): TGTGCCAGCAGCTTGGTTCCTGATGCGTCCTACAATGAGCAGTTCTTC. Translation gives CASSLVPDASYNEQFF.

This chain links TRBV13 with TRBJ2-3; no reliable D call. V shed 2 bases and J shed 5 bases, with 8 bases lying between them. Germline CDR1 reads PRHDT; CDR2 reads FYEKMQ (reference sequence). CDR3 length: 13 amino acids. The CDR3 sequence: CASSLRGGDTQYF. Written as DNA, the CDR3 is TGTGCCAGCAGCTTACGCGGCGGAGATACGCAGTATTTT. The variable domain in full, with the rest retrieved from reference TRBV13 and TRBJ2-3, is AAGVIQSPRHLIKEKRETATLKCYPIPRHDTVYWYQQGPGQDPQFLISFYEKMQSDKGSIPDRFSAQQFSDYHSELNMSSLELGDSALYFCASSLRGGDTQYFGPGTRLTVL.

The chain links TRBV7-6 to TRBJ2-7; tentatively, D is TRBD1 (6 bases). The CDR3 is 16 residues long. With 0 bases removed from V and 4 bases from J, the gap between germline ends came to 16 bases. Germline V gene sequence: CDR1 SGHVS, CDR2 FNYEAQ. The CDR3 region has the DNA TGTGCCAGCAGCTTAGCCCCAAGGCAAGGGACATACGAGCAGTACTTC. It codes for CASSLAPRQGTYEQYF.

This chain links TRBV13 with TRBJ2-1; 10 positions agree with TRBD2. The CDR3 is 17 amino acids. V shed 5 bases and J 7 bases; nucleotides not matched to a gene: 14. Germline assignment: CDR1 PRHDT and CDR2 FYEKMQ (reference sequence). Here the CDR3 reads CASSLTGSGLALNEQFF. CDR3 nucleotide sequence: TGTGCCAGCAGCCTAACCGGGTCGGGACTAGCGTTAAATGAGCAGTTCTTC.

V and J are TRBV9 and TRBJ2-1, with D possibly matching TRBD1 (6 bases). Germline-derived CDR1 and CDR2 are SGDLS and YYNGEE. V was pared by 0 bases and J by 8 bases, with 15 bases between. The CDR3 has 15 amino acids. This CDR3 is CASSVGRGDTDEQFF. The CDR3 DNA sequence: TGTGCCAGCAGCGTAGGAAGAGGGGACACCGATGAGCAGTTCTTC.

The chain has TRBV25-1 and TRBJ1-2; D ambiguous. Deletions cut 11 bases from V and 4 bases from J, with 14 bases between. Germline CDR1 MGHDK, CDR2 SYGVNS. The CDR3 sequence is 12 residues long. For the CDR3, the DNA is TGTGCCTCCTCTGGGCAGTCCTATGGCTACACCTTC. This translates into CASSGQSYGYTF.

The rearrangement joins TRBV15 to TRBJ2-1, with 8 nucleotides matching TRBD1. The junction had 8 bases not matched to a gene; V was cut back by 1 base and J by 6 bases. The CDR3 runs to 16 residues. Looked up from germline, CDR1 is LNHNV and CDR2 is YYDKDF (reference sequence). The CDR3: CATSRGSQGAVNEQFF. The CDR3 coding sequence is TGTGCCACCAGCAGAGGGAGCCAGGGGGCGGTCAATGAGCAGTTCTTC. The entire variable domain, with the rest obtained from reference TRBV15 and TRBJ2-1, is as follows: DAMVIQNPRYQVTQFGKPVTLSCSQTLNHNVMYWYQQKSSQAPKLLFHYYDKDFNNEADTPDNFQSRRPNTSFCFLDIRSPGLGDTAMYLCATSRGSQGAVNEQFFGPGTRLTVL.

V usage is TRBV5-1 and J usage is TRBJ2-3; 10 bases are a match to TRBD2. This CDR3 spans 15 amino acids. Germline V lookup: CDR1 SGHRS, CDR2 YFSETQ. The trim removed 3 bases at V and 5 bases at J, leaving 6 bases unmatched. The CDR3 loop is CASSSGTSEGDTQYF. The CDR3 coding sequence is TGCGCCAGCAGCTCCGGGACTAGCGAGGGAGATACGCAGTATTTT.

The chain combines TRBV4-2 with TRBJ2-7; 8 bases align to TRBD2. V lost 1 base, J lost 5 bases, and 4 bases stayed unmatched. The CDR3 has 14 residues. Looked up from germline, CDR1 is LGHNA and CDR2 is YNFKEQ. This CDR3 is CASSQVGTRDEQYF. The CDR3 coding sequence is TGTGCCAGCAGCCAAGTGGGGACTAGAGACGAGCAGTACTTC.

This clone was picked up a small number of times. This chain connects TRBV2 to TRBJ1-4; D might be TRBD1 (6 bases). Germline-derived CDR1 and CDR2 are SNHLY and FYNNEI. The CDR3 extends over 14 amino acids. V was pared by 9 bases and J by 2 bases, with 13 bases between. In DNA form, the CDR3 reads TGTGCCAGTACGCAGGGGTGGACTAATGAAAAACTGTTTTTT. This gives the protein CASTQGWTNEKLFF.

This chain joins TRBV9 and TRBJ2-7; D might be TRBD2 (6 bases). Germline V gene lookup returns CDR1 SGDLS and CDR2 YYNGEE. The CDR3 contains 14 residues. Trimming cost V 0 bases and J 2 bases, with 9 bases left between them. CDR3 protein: CASSVAGSTYEQYF. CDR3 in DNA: TGTGCCAGCAGCGTAGCCGGGAGCACCTACGAGCAGTACTTC.

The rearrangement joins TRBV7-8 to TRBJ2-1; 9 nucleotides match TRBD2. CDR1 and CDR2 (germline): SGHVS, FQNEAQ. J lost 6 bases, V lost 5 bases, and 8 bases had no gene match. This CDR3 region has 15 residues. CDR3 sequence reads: CASSTRLAVTNEQFF. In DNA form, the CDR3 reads TGTGCCAGCAGCACCCGACTAGCGGTTACCAATGAGCAGTTCTTC.

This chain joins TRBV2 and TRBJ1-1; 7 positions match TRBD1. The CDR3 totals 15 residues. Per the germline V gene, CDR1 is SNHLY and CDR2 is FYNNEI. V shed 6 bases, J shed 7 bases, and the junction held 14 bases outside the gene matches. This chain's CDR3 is CASRRRLDRTNEAFF. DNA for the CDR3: TGTGCCAGCAGAAGGAGGCTGGACAGGACCAATGAAGCTTTCTTT.

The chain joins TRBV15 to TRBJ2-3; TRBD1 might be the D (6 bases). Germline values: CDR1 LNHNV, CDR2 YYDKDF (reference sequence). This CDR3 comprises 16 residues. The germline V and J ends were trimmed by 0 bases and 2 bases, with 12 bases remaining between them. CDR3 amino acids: CATSRDGGQATDTQYF. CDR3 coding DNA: TGTGCCACCAGCAGAGATGGGGGACAAGCCACAGATACGCAGTATTTT.

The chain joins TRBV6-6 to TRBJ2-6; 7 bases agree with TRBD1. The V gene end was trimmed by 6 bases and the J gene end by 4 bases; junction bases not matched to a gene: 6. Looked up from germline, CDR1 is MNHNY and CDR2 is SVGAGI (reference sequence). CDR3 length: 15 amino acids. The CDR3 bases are TGTGCCAGCAGGAGACAGGGATCAGGGGCCAACGTCCTGACTTTC. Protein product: CASRRQGSGANVLTF.

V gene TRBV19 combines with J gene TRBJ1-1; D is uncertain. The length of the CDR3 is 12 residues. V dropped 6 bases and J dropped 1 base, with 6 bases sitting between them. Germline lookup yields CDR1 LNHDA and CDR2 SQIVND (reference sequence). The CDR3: CASSRQNTEAFF. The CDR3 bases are TGTGCCAGTAGCCGACAGAACACTGAAGCTTTCTTT.

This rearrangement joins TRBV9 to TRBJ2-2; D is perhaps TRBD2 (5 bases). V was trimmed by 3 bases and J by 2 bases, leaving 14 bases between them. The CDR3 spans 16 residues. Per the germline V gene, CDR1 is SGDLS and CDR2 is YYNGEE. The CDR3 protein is CASSALASRNTGELFF. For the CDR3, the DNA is TGTGCCAGCAGCGCTCTAGCTTCAAGAAACACCGGGGAGCTGTTTTTT.

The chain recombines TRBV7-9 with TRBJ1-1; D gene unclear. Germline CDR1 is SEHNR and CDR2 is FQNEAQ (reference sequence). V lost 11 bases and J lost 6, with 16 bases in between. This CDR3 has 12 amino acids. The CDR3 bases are TGTGCCGGCGGCCTCAACAACGCTGAAGCTTTCTTT. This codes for CAGGLNNAEAFF.